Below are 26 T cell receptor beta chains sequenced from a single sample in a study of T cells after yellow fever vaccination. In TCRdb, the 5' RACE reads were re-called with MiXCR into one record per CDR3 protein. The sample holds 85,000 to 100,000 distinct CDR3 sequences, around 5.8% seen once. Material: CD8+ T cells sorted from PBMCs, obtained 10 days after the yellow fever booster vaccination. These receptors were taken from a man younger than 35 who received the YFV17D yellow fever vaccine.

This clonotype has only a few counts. The CDR3 spells CSARPYRVRNEQFF. CDR3 in DNA: TGCAGTGCTAGACCGTACAGGGTGAGGAATGAGCAGTTCTTC. The chain links TRBV20-1 to TRBJ2-1; tentatively, D is TRBD1 (6 bases). Deletions cut 2 bases from V and 7 bases from J, with 15 bases between. CDR1 and CDR2 (germline): DFQATT, SNEGSKA (reference sequence). This CDR3 has 14 amino acids.

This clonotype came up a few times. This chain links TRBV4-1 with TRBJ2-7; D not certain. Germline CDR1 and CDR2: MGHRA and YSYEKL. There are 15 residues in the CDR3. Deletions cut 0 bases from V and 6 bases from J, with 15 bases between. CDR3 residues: CASSQESGQAIEQYV. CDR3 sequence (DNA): TGCGCCAGCAGCCAAGAATCCGGGCAGGCGATCGAGCAGTACGTC.

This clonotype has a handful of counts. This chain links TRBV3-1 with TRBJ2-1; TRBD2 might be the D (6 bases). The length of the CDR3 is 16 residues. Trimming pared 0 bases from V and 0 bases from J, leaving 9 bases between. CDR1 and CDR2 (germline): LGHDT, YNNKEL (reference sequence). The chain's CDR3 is CASSQDLGLSYNEQFF. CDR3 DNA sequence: TGTGCCAGCAGCCAAGATTTGGGACTCTCCTACAATGAGCAGTTCTTC.

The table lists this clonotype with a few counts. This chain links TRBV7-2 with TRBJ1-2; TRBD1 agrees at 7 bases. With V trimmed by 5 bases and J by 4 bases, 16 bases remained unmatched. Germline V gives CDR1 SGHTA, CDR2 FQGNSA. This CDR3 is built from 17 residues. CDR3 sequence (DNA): TGTGCCAGCAGCCGAAACCACGTGACAGGGATCCTCTATGGCTACACCTTC. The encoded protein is CASSRNHVTGILYGYTF. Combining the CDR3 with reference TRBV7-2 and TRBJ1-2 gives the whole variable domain GAGVSQSPSNKVTEKGKDVELRCDPISGHTALYWYRQSLGQGLEFLIYFQGNSAPDKSGLPSDRFSAERTGGSVSTLTIQRTQQEDSAVYLCASSRNHVTGILYGYTFGSGTRLTVV.

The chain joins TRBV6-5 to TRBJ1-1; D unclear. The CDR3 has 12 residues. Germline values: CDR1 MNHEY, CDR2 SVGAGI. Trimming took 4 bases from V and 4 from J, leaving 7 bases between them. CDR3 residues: CASSSRITEAFF. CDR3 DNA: TGTGCCAGCAGTTCCAGGATCACTGAAGCTTTCTTT.

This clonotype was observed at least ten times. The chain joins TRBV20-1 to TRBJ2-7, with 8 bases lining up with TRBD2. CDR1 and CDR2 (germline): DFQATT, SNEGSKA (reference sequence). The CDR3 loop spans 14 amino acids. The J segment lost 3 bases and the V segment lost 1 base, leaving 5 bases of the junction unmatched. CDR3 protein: CSARAGTRSYEQYF. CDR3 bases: TGCAGTGCTAGAGCCGGGACTAGAAGCTACGAGCAGTACTTC.

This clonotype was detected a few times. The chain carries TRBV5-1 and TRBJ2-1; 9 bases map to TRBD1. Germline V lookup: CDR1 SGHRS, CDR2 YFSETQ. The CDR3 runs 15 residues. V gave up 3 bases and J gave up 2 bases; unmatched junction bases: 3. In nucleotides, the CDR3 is TGCGCCAGCAGCTGGGACAGGGTAACCTACAATGAGCAGTTCTTC. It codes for CASSWDRVTYNEQFF.

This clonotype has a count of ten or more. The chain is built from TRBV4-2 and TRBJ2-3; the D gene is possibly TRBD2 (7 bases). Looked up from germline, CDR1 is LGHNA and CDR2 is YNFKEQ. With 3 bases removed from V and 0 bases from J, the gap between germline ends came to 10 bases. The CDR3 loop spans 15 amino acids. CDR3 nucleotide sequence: TGTGCCAGCAGCCAGGAGGGGGGGAGCACAGATACGCAGTATTTT. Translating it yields CASSQEGGSTDTQYF.

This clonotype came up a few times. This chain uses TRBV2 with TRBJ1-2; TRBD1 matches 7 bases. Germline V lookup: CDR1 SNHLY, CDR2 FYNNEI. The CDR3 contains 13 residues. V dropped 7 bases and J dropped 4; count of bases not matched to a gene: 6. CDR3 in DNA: TGTGCCAGCAAAGGGGGCGCGGTCTATGGCTACACCTTC. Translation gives CASKGGAVYGYTF.

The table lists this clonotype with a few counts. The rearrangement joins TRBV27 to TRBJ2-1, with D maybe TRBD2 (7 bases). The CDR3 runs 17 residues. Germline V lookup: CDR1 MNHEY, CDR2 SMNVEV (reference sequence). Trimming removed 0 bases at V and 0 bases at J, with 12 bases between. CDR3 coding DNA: TGTGCCAGCAGTTTATCCGCGGGGGCTAACTCCTACAATGAGCAGTTCTTC. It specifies CASSLSAGANSYNEQFF.

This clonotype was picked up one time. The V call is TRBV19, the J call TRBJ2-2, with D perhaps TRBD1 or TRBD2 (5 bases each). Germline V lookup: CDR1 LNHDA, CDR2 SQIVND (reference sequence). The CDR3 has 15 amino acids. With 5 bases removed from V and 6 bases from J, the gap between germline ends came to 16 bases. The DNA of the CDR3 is TGTGCCAGTAGTGGGGGTATGGGGATTGCCGGGGAGCTGTTTTTT. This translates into CASSGGMGIAGELFF.

CDR3: CASSLKGGTEAFF. The CDR3 DNA reads as TGCGCCAGCAGCCTCAAGGGAGGCACTGAAGCTTTCTTT. This rearrangement joins TRBV5-1 to TRBJ1-1; no definite D call. The CDR3 sequence is 13 residues long. Germline-derived CDR1 and CDR2 are SGHRS and YFSETQ. V gave up 4 bases and J gave up 4 bases, with 11 bases separating them.

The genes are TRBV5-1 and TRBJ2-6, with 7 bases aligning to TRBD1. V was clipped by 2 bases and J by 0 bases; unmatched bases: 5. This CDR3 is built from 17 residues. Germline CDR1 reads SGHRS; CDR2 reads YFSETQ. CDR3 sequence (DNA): TGCGCCAGCAGCTTTGAGGGGGCCTTCTCTGGGGCCAACGTCCTGACTTTC. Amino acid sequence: CASSFEGAFSGANVLTF. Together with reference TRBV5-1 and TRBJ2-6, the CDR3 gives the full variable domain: KAGVTQTPRYLIKTRGQQVTLSCSPISGHRSVSWYQQTPGQGLQFLFEYFSETQRNKGNFPGRFSGRQFSNSRSEMNVSTLELGDSALYLCASSFEGAFSGANVLTFGAGSRLTVL.

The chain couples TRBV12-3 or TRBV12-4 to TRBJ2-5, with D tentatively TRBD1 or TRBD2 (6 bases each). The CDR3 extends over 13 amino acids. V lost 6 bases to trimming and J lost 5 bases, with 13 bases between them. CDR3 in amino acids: CASSLGGWETQYF. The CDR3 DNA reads TGTGCCAGCAGCCTCGGGGGCTGGGAGACCCAGTACTTC.

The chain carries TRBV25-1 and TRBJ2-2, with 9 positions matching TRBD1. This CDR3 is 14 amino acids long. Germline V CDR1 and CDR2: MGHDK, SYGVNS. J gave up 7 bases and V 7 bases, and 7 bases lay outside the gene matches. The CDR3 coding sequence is TGTGCCAGCAACCCGGGACAGGGAGTCGGGGAGCTGTTTTTT. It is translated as CASNPGQGVGELFF.

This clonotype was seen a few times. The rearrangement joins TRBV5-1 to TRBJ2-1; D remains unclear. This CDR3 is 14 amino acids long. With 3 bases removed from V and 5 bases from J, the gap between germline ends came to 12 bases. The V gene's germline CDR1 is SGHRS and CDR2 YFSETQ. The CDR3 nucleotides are TGCGCCAGCAGCTCCTTTCGGGTGGACAATGAGCAGTTCTTC. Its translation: CASSSFRVDNEQFF.

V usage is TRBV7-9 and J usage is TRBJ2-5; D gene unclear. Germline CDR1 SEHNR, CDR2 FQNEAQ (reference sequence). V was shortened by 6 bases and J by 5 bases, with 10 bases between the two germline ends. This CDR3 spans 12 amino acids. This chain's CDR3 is CASRDGRETQYF. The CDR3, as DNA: TGTGCCAGCAGAGATGGCCGGGAGACCCAGTACTTC. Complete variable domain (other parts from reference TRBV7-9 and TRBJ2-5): DTGVSQNPRHKITKRGQNVTFRCDPISEHNRLYWYRQTLGQGPEFLTYFQNEAQLEKSRLLSDRFSAERPKGSFSTLEIQRTEQGDSAMYLCASRDGRETQYFGPGTRLLVL.

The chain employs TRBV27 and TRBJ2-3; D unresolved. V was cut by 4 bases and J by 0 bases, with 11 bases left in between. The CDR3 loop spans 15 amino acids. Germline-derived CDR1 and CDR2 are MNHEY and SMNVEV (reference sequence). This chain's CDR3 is CASSWSRTSTDTQYF. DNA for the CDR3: TGTGCCAGCAGTTGGTCGCGAACTAGCACAGATACGCAGTATTTT.

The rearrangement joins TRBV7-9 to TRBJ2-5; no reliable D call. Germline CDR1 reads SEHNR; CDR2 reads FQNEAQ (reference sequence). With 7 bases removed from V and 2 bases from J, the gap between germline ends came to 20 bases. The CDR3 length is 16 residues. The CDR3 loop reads CASTHSPDAGQETQYF. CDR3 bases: TGTGCCAGCACCCATTCTCCGGACGCTGGGCAAGAGACCCAGTACTTC.

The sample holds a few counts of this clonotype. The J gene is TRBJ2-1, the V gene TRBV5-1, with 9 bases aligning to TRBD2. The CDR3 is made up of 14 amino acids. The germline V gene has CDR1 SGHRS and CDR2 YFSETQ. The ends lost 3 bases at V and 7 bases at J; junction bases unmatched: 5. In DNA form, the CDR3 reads TGCGCCAGCAGCTGGCGGGGGGGCGCGAATGAGCAGTTCTTC. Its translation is CASSWRGGANEQFF.

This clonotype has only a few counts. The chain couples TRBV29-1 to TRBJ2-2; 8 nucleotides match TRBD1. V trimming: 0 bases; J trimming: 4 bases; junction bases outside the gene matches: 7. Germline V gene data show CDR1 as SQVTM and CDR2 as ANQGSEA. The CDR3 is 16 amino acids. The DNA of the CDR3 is TGCAGCGTTGAAGACTGGGACAGGACGGGCACCGGGGAGCTGTTTTTT. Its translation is CSVEDWDRTGTGELFF.

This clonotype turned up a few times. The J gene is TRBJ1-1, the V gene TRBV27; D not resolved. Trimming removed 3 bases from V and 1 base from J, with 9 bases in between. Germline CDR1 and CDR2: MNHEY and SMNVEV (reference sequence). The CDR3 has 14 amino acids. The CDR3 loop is CASSLVPGNTEAFF. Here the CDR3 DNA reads TGTGCCAGCAGTTTGGTCCCAGGGAACACTGAAGCTTTCTTT.

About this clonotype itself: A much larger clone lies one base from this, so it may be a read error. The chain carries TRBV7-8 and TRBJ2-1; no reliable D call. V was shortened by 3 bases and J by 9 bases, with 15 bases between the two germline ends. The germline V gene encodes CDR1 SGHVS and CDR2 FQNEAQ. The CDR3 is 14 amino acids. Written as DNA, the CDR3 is TGTGCCAGCAGCTTCCCCTTATGGTCCGGTGAGCAGTTCTTC. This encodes CASSFPLWSGEQFF.

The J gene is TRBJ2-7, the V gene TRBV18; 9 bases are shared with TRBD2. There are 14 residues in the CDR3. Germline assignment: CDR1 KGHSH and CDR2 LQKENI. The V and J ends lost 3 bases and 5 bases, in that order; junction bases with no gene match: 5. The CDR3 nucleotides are TGTGCCAGCTCACCCTCTAGCGGGGTCCACGAGCAGTACTTC. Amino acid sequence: CASSPSSGVHEQYF.

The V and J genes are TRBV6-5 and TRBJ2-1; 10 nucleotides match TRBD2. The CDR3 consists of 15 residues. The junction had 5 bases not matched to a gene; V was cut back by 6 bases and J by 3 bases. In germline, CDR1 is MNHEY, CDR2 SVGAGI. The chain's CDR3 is CASSPSGGYYNEQFF. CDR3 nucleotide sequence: TGTGCCAGCAGCCCTAGCGGGGGATACTACAATGAGCAGTTCTTC.

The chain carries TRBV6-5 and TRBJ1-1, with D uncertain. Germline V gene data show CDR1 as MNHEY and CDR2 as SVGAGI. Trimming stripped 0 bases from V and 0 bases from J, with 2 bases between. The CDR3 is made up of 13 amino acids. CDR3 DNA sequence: TGTGCCAGCAGTTACTCCATGAACACTGAAGCTTTCTTT. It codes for CASSYSMNTEAFF.